Here is one TCR beta chain with its context. What it recognizes is unknown. TCRdb ran MiXCR on the reads and lists one entry per CDR3 protein. The sample yields around 39,000 distinct CDR3 sequences, less than 60% seen once. This sample stems from a study of T cell repertoires in cytomegalovirus infection. Per the germline V gene, CDR1 is SGHVS and CDR2 is FQNEAQ. Between the trimmed V and J ends, which lost 0 bases and 5 bases, there was a span of 12 bases. The length of the CDR3 is 15 residues. The J gene is TRBJ2-3, the V gene TRBV7-8; D is uncertain. The specimen comprised CD8+ T cells from cultured PBMCs, sampled from culture after CMV antigen stimulation. The receptor was isolated from a human donor in good health (CMV status not recorded). Some clones in this sample may be carry-over from other donors' samples. The CDR3 DNA sequence: TGTGCCAGCAGCTTAGCGCGAGGACCGGGAGATACGCAGTATTTT. Residues: CASSLARGPGDTQYF.